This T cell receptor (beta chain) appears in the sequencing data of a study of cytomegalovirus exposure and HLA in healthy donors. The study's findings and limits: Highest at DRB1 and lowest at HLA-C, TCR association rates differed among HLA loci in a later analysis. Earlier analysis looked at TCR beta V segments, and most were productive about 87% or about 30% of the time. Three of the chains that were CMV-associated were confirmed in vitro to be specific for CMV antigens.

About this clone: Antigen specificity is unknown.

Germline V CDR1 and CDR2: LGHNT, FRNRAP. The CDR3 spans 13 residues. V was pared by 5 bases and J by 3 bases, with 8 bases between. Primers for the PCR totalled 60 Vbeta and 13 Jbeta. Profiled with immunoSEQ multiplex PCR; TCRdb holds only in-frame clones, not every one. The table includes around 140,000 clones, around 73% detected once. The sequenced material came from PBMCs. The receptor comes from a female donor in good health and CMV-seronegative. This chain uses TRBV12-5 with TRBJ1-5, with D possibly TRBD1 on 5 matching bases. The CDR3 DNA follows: TGTGCTAGTGGTCAAGGGGTCAATCAGCCCCAGCATTTT. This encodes CASGQGVNQPQHF.